The present TCR beta chain was sequenced within a study of T cell clonotyping in hematopoietic cell transplantation. Overall study findings and caveats: At the given depth, recipient repertoires were over 97% de novo clonotypes. Recipient TCR diversity dropped after transplant; expanded clonotypes rose from day 30 to 180. Higher Inverse Simpson Index values in graft donor and pretransplant recipient predicted broader posttransplant TCR diversity.

With regard to this clone: The antigen is unknown.

The CDR3 is 15 amino acids. Trimming pared 0 bases from V and 8 bases from J, leaving 14 bases between. Germline-derived CDR1 and CDR2 are SGHRS and YFSETQ. TCRdb keeps only in-frame clones here, not all; method: immunoSEQ multiplex PCR. The sample shows approximately 17,000 clones, 85% to 90% of them seen only once. The J gene is TRBJ1-4, the V gene TRBV5-1; a weak D match, TRBD1 (5 bases). The sequence was obtained from a man between 50 and 59 years old in good health. Some clones in this sample may be carry-over from other donors' samples. The sample was peripheral blood mononuclear cells. CDR3 DNA sequence: TGCGCCAGCAGCTTGGAAGGGACGGGAGGAGAAAAACTGTTTTTT. Translating it yields CASSLEGTGGEKLFF.